These 28 T cell receptor beta chains originate from one sample sequenced in a study of cytomegalovirus exposure and HLA in healthy donors. TCRdb's copy holds only in-frame clones and misses some; the assay was immunoSEQ multiplex PCR. The sample gives 120,000 to 150,000 clones, 87% of which show up once; roughly 4.5% is in the top ten. Material: PBMCs. These receptors were taken from a man younger than 30 in good health and CMV-seropositive.

The chain joins TRBV6-1 to TRBJ1-1, with no clear D. V was shortened by 8 bases and J by 8 bases, with 21 bases between the two germline ends. This CDR3 is 14 amino acids long. Germline CDR1 reads MNHNS; CDR2 reads SASEGT. DNA for the CDR3: TGTGCCAGCCTTGGCCCAGGCCCCGATCGGGAAGCTTTCTTT. Residues: CASLGPGPDREAFF.

With regard to this clone: This sample also contains other DNA sequences that code for the same CDR3. The chain combines TRBV30 with TRBJ2-7; 9 bases line up with TRBD1. This CDR3 has 13 residues. V dropped 0 bases and J dropped 4; count of bases not matched to a gene: 1. From germline, CDR1 is GTSNPN and CDR2 SVGIG (reference sequence). The CDR3 DNA is TGTGCCTGGAGTGTGGGACAGGGTTACGAGCAGTACTTC. Amino acid sequence: CAWSVGQGYEQYF.

V is TRBV4-2 and J is TRBJ1-2; D gene uncertain. The V and J ends lost 0 bases and 2 bases respectively, with 13 bases between them. The CDR3 runs 16 residues. The V gene's germline CDR1 is LGHNA and CDR2 YNFKEQ. The CDR3 DNA follows: TGTGCCAGCAGCCAAGAAGTTACGGGGAAGAACTATGGCTACACCTTC. Translation gives CASSQEVTGKNYGYTF.

V is TRBV5-6 and J is TRBJ2-7, with TRBD1 matching over 8 bases. Per the germline V gene, CDR1 is SGHDT and CDR2 is YYEEEE. The CDR3 runs to 12 residues. J gave up 9 bases and V 3 bases, and 5 bases lay outside the gene matches. The CDR3 loop is CASSWGQARQYF. In nucleotides, the CDR3 is TGTGCCAGCAGCTGGGGACAGGCCCGGCAGTACTTC.

In this sample, this clone turned up once. The genes are TRBV6-1 and TRBJ1-1; TRBD1 matches 9 bases. V shed 0 bases, J shed 8 bases, and the junction held 1 base outside the gene matches. Germline V lookup: CDR1 MNHNS, CDR2 SASEGT. The CDR3 extends over 13 amino acids. DNA of the CDR3: TGTGCCAGCAGTGAAGCGGGACAGGGCGAAGCTTTCTTT. It yields the protein CASSEAGQGEAFF.

V and J are TRBV5-4 and TRBJ2-7, with D possibly TRBD1 on 5 matching bases. CDR1 is SGHNT and CDR2 is YYREEE in the germline V gene (reference sequence). The CDR3 loop spans 13 amino acids. V shed 4 bases and J shed 5 bases, with 13 bases lying between them. The CDR3 here is CASSPPTRDEQYF. In DNA, the CDR3 is TGTGCCAGCAGCCCCCCCACCAGGGACGAGCAGTACTTC.

This chain uses TRBV7-8 with TRBJ1-1, with TRBD1 matching 7 bases. Germline V gives CDR1 SGHVS, CDR2 FQNEAQ. The V and J ends lost 5 bases and 0 bases, in that order; junction bases with no gene match: 3. This CDR3 has 14 amino acids. This chain's CDR3 is CASSLRGLNTEAFF. Here the CDR3 DNA reads TGTGCCAGCAGCCTCAGGGGGTTGAACACTGAAGCTTTCTTT.

The chain employs TRBV5-4 and TRBJ2-6; possible D gene TRBD1, 7 bases. The ends were cut back, 5 bases at V and 4 bases at J, with 16 bases in the middle. The CDR3 contains 16 residues. CDR1 and CDR2 (germline): SGHNT, YYREEE (reference sequence). The CDR3 protein is CASRLGGTEGANVLTF. CDR3 sequence (DNA): TGTGCCAGCAGACTAGGGGGGACAGAGGGGGCCAACGTCCTGACTTTC. The full variable domain, in which reference TRBV5-4 and TRBJ2-6 provide the parts outside the CDR3, is ETGVTQSPTHLIKTRGQQVTLRCSSQSGHNTVSWYQQALGQGPQFIFQYYREEENGRGNFPPRFSGLQFPNYSSELNVNALELDDSALYLCASRLGGTEGANVLTFGAGSRLTVL.

This clone was counted once. For the CDR3, the DNA is TGTGCCAGCAGCGACGCAGGGATTGCTGGGGCCAACGTCCTGACTTTC. It yields the protein CASSDAGIAGANVLTF. V and J are TRBV4-2 and TRBJ2-6; perhaps TRBD1 as D (5 bases). The CDR3 is 16 amino acids. V was cut by 5 bases and J by 2 bases, with 13 bases left in between. CDR1 and CDR2 (germline): LGHNA, YNFKEQ.

The chain links TRBV6-5 to TRBJ1-2; 8 nucleotides match TRBD1. Germline CDR1 MNHEY, CDR2 SVGAGI. This CDR3 comprises 13 residues. J was trimmed by 4 bases and V by 11 bases; bases with no gene match: 9. The CDR3 sequence is CAASGQGAYGYTF. Written as DNA, the CDR3 is TGTGCCGCCAGCGGGCAGGGGGCCTATGGCTACACCTTC.

The count of this clone is one. This chain uses TRBV19 with TRBJ2-5; tentatively, D is TRBD1 (5 bases). Germline values: CDR1 LNHDA, CDR2 SQIVND (reference sequence). Trimming pared 5 bases from V and 5 bases from J, leaving 15 bases between. The CDR3 has 14 residues. CDR3 sequence: CASSPQGTRETQYF. The CDR3 DNA reads TGTGCCAGTAGTCCTCAGGGTACACGGGAGACCCAGTACTTC. The full variable domain, rest sourced from reference TRBV19 and TRBJ2-5, is DGGITQSPKYLFRKEGQNVTLSCEQNLNHDAMYWYRQDPGQGLRLIYYSQIVNDFQKGDIAEGYSVSREKKESFPLTVTSAQKNPTAFYLCASSPQGTRETQYFGPGTRLLVL.

The rearrangement links TRBV5-5 to TRBJ1-2; TRBD1 matches 9 bases. The CDR3 is 15 residues long. The V segment lost 3 bases and the J segment 2 bases; nucleotides outside the gene matches: 5. Germline lookup yields CDR1 SGHKS and CDR2 YYEKEE (reference sequence). The CDR3 DNA is TGTGCCAGCAGCTCGCTTACAGGGGGCAACTATGGCTACACCTTC. Translated: CASSSLTGGNYGYTF.

This clone was counted a single time. The chain couples TRBV5-1 to TRBJ2-7; 10 nucleotides agree with TRBD1. The V segment lost 3 bases and the J segment 5 bases; nucleotides outside the gene matches: 5. Germline assignment: CDR1 SGHRS and CDR2 YFSETQ. The CDR3 loop spans 14 amino acids. The CDR3 sequence is CASSYGTGEDEQYF. CDR3 bases: TGCGCCAGCAGCTACGGGACAGGGGAAGACGAGCAGTACTTC.

The chain employs TRBV5-1 and TRBJ2-2; D possibly corresponds to TRBD1 (6 bases). Trimming took 5 bases from V and 5 from J, leaving 16 bases between them. CDR1 and CDR2 (germline): SGHRS, YFSETQ. The CDR3 extends over 15 amino acids. The CDR3, as DNA: TGCGCCAGCAGTAGGGGGACCGGAGAGACCGGGGAGCTGTTTTTT. Its translation is CASSRGTGETGELFF.

The V gene is TRBV4-1, the J gene TRBJ2-3; D perhaps matches TRBD2 (6 bases). The ends were cut back, 3 bases at V and 5 bases at J, with 12 bases in the middle. The length of the CDR3 is 14 residues. In germline, CDR1 is MGHRA, CDR2 YSYEKL. The DNA of the CDR3 is TGCGCCAGCAGCCAGACTAGTTTATTAGATACGCAGTATTTT. Translation gives CASSQTSLLDTQYF.

The chain uses TRBV5-4 and TRBJ2-5; 7 bases fit TRBD1. The CDR3 loop spans 16 amino acids. Germline-derived CDR1 and CDR2 are SGHNT and YYREEE (reference sequence). V was clipped by 3 bases and J by 2 bases; unmatched bases: 10. The CDR3 loop is CASSSSGTAPQETQYF. In DNA, the CDR3 is TGTGCCAGCAGCTCCTCCGGGACAGCGCCACAAGAGACCCAGTACTTC.

This sequence joins TRBV13 and TRBJ2-1; TRBD1 matches 9 bases. After removal of 5 bases from V and 3 bases from J, the junction contained 5 bases not matched to a gene. This CDR3 region has 15 residues. Looked up from germline, CDR1 is PRHDT and CDR2 is FYEKMQ (reference sequence). For the CDR3, the DNA is TGTGCCAGCAGCCCACGGACAGGGGACTACAATGAGCAGTTCTTC. Translating it yields CASSPRTGDYNEQFF.

This sequence joins TRBV5-6 and TRBJ2-1, with a tentative D call TRBD2 (5 bases). The CDR3 has 15 amino acids. V was cut by 2 bases and J by 8 bases, with 17 bases left in between. Germline CDR1 SGHDT, CDR2 YYEEEE. The CDR3 here is CASSFEIALPHEQFF. The DNA for the CDR3 is TGTGCCAGCAGCTTCGAAATAGCGCTCCCCCATGAGCAGTTCTTC.

This clone has just one count. The V call is TRBV28, the J call TRBJ2-5; 7 bases align to TRBD1. After removal of 5 bases from V and 5 bases from J, the junction contained 8 bases not matched to a gene. The CDR3 contains 14 residues. Germline V gene data show CDR1 as MDHEN and CDR2 as SYDVKM. Here the CDR3 DNA reads TGTGCCAGCAGTCCCACAGGGGTTGGGGAGACCCAGTACTTC. This gives the protein CASSPTGVGETQYF. The whole variable domain, remainder taken from reference TRBV28 and TRBJ2-5, is DVKVTQSSRYLVKRTGEKVFLECVQDMDHENMFWYRQDPGLGLRLIYFSYDVKMKEKGDIPEGYSVSREKKERFSLILESASTNQTSMYLCASSPTGVGETQYFGPGTRLLVL.

The chain is built from TRBV27 and TRBJ1-2; 8 bases align to TRBD1. The ends lost 6 bases at V and 3 bases at J; junction bases unmatched: 6. This CDR3 is built from 14 residues. CDR1 MNHEY and CDR2 SMNVEV come from the germline V gene (reference sequence). This CDR3 is CASRPTGGYYGYTF. DNA for the CDR3: TGTGCCAGCAGACCCACAGGGGGTTACTATGGCTACACCTTC.

The gene calls are TRBV28 and TRBJ2-5; 9 positions agree with TRBD1. The CDR3 sequence is 13 residues long. Germline V gene sequence: CDR1 MDHEN, CDR2 SYDVKM. V lost 5 bases and J lost 5; bases outside the gene matches: 3. The CDR3, as DNA: TGTGCCAGCAGTAAAACAGGGGGCGAGACCCAGTACTTC. Residues: CASSKTGGETQYF.

The gene calls are TRBV7-8 and TRBJ1-1, with a tentative D call TRBD1 (5 bases). Trimming pared 1 base from V and 4 bases from J, leaving 19 bases between. Germline-derived CDR1 and CDR2 are SGHVS and FQNEAQ. The CDR3 totals 17 residues. This CDR3 is CASSLVAGLSGSTEAFF. In nucleotides, the CDR3 is TGTGCCAGCAGCTTAGTAGCGGGGCTATCGGGTAGCACTGAAGCTTTCTTT.

This clone has only a few counts. The rearrangement joins TRBV7-2 to TRBJ2-7; D is uncertain. The CDR3 length is 13 residues. V dropped 0 bases and J dropped 3 bases, with 6 bases sitting between them. Germline V gene sequence: CDR1 SGHTA, CDR2 FQGNSA. This chain's CDR3 is CASSLAQDYEQYF. The CDR3 DNA reads TGTGCCAGCAGCTTAGCCCAGGACTACGAGCAGTACTTC.

The rearrangement links TRBV18 to TRBJ2-7, with a tentative D call TRBD1 (5 bases). Germline V gene lookup returns CDR1 KGHSH and CDR2 LQKENI. This CDR3 is built from 13 residues. Trimming removed 6 bases at V and 2 bases at J, with 11 bases between. The CDR3 loop reads CASSPLGAYEQYF. The CDR3 DNA reads as TGTGCCAGCTCCCCATTAGGGGCCTACGAGCAGTACTTC.

This clone has just a few counts. In nucleotides, the CDR3 is TGTGCCAGCAGCCTCCAAGCGCGGAATGAGCAGTTCTTC. Translated, it gives CASSLQARNEQFF. This sequence joins TRBV6-4 and TRBJ2-1; D call uncertain. Per germline, CDR1 MRHNA and CDR2 SNTAGT. V was pared by 6 bases and J by 7 bases, with 13 bases between. The CDR3 sequence is 13 residues long.

The chain employs TRBV28 and TRBJ1-1; D not resolved. This CDR3 region has 16 residues. Germline V gene lookup returns CDR1 MDHEN and CDR2 SYDVKM. Trimming left V 7 bases short and J 5 bases short, with 23 bases between. CDR3 amino acids: CASIWVKGGPGTEAFF. Written as DNA, the CDR3 is TGTGCCAGCATATGGGTTAAGGGAGGGCCGGGAACTGAAGCTTTCTTT. Full variable domain (rest looked up from reference TRBV28 and TRBJ1-1): DVKVTQSSRYLVKRTGEKVFLECVQDMDHENMFWYRQDPGLGLRLIYFSYDVKMKEKGDIPEGYSVSREKKERFSLILESASTNQTSMYLCASIWVKGGPGTEAFFGQGTRLTVV.

V is TRBV28 and J is TRBJ1-6; 8 bases agree with TRBD1. The ends lost 6 bases at V and 6 bases at J; junction bases unmatched: 16. Germline CDR1 and CDR2: MDHEN and SYDVKM. This CDR3 region has 18 residues. The CDR3 DNA follows: TGTGCCAGCAGACCAAGGACAGGGATTGTTATTCCTAATTCACCCCTCCACTTT. This encodes CASRPRTGIVIPNSPLHF.

This clone has a single count. The chain has TRBV30 and TRBJ1-1; TRBD1 might be the D (5 bases). The CDR3 is 13 residues long. Trimming left V 2 bases short and J 3 bases short, with 10 bases between. Germline-derived CDR1 and CDR2 are GTSNPN and SVGIG (reference sequence). CDR3 in DNA: TGTGCCTGGAGTTCCCGGGGGGACACTGAAGCTTTCTTT. Amino acid sequence: CAWSSRGDTEAFF. Complete variable domain (other parts from reference TRBV30 and TRBJ1-1): SQTIHQWPATLVQPVGSPLSLECTVEGTSNPNLYWYRQAAGRGLQLLFYSVGIGQISSEVPQNLSASRPQDRQFILSSKKLLLSDSGFYLCAWSSRGDTEAFFGQGTRLTVV.